The 31 T cell receptor beta chains below all came from one sample that was sequenced in a study of cytomegalovirus exposure and HLA in healthy donors. PCR used 60 Vbeta primers and 13 Jbeta primers. The assay was immunoSEQ multiplex PCR, and TCRdb's table has in-frame clones only and misses some. The sample has about 130,000 clones; around 78% are singletons. The sequenced sample was PBMCs. The receptor source for this set is a female donor in good health and CMV-seropositive.

The chain has TRBV7-9 and TRBJ2-7, with D hard to call. The V and J ends lost 1 base and 5 bases respectively, with 15 bases between them. CDR1 is SEHNR, CDR2 FQNEAQ, per germline (reference sequence). CDR3 length equals 15 residues. The CDR3 region has the DNA TGTGCCAGCAGCTTAGGTGTCAGCAGGTCCGACGAGCAGTACTTC. Its protein is CASSLGVSRSDEQYF. The whole variable domain, filled in from reference TRBV7-9 and TRBJ2-7, reads DTGVSQNPRHKITKRGQNVTFRCDPISEHNRLYWYRQTLGQGPEFLTYFQNEAQLEKSRLLSDRFSAERPKGSFSTLEIQRTEQGDSAMYLCASSLGVSRSDEQYFGPGTRLTVT.

CDR3 amino acids: CASSPVAGDSSGANVLTF. The CDR3 DNA reads as TGTGCCAGCAGCCCAGTGGCAGGGGATAGCTCTGGGGCCAACGTCCTGACTTTC. The chain couples TRBV7-6 to TRBJ2-6; maybe TRBD1 (6 bases). The CDR3 sequence is 18 residues long. V gave up 5 bases and J gave up 0 bases, with 17 bases separating them. Per the germline V gene, CDR1 is SGHVS and CDR2 is FNYEAQ.

The chain couples TRBV5-8 to TRBJ2-1, with 7 bases that match TRBD1. CDR3 length: 13 amino acids. CDR1 and CDR2 (germline): SGHTS, YDEGEE. Germline trimming cut 2 bases from V and 9 bases from J; bases unmatched to any gene: 5. DNA for the CDR3: TGTGCCAGCAGCTTAACGACAGGGACTGAGCAGTTCTTC. It codes for CASSLTTGTEQFF.

In nucleotides, the CDR3 is TGTGCCAGGGATAGCGGGACCCCCTACGAGCAGTACTTC. It encodes CARDSGTPYEQYF. This chain uses TRBV30 with TRBJ2-7, with 8 bases fitting TRBD2. This CDR3 spans 13 amino acids. Unmatched junction bases numbered 8, after V lost 8 bases and J lost 2 bases. Germline V gives CDR1 GTSNPN, CDR2 SVGIG (reference sequence).

V and J are TRBV6-1 and TRBJ2-1; 10 bases line up with TRBD2. The CDR3 is 14 residues long. The germline gives CDR1 MNHNS, CDR2 SASEGT. Germline trimming cut 6 bases from V and 3 bases from J; bases unmatched to any gene: 2. Here the CDR3 reads CASRGLAYYNEQFF. CDR3 in DNA: TGTGCCAGCAGGGGACTAGCGTACTACAATGAGCAGTTCTTC.

V and J are TRBV27 and TRBJ2-7; 7 nucleotides agree with TRBD1. The CDR3 contains 16 residues. Germline CDR1 is MNHEY and CDR2 is SMNVEV (reference sequence). The V and J ends lost 5 bases and 0 bases, in that order; junction bases with no gene match: 10. The CDR3 here is CASSTARQGYSYEQYF. Written as DNA, the CDR3 is TGTGCCAGCAGTACCGCCCGACAGGGTTACTCCTACGAGCAGTACTTC.

This clone has a single count. The gene calls are TRBV7-8 and TRBJ2-1; 7 bases are a match to TRBD1. The CDR3 extends over 15 amino acids. CDR1 SGHVS and CDR2 FQNEAQ come from the germline V gene. The V gene end was trimmed by 4 bases and the J gene end by 9 bases; junction bases not matched to a gene: 12. The DNA of the CDR3 is TGTGCCAGCAGCTCGCGACAGGGTTGGAGAGGTGAGCAGTTCTTC. It translates to CASSSRQGWRGEQFF.

This clone turned up a few times. The chain has TRBV5-1 and TRBJ1-6; 11 positions match TRBD1. Germline V lookup: CDR1 SGHRS, CDR2 YFSETQ. V lost 1 base and J lost 7; bases outside the gene matches: 1. The CDR3 is made up of 15 amino acids. The CDR3 protein is CASSLWTGGNSPLHF. The CDR3 DNA is TGCGCCAGCAGCTTGTGGACAGGGGGCAATTCACCCCTCCACTTT. The variable domain in full, completed from reference TRBV5-1 and TRBJ1-6, reads KAGVTQTPRYLIKTRGQQVTLSCSPISGHRSVSWYQQTPGQGLQFLFEYFSETQRNKGNFPGRFSGRQFSNSRSEMNVSTLELGDSALYLCASSLWTGGNSPLHFGNGTRLTVT.

J is TRBJ2-1 and V is TRBV2; TRBD2 agrees at 9 bases. CDR3 length: 16 residues. The germline V gene encodes CDR1 SNHLY and CDR2 FYNNEI. After removal of 5 bases from V and 7 bases from J, the junction contained 12 bases not matched to a gene. CDR3 bases: TGTGCCAGCAGTCTAACCCCGGGACTAGCTGTGAATGAGCAGTTCTTC. Encoded protein: CASSLTPGLAVNEQFF. The full variable domain, in which reference TRBV2 and TRBJ2-1 provide the parts outside the CDR3, is EPEVTQTPSHQVTQMGQEVILRCVPISNHLYFYWYRQILGQKVEFLVSFYNNEISEKSEIFDDQFSVERPDGSNFTLKIRSTKLEDSAMYFCASSLTPGLAVNEQFFGPGTRLTVL.

A word on this clone: Other DNA sequences in the same sample also yield this CDR3. The chain is built from TRBV5-1 and TRBJ2-1, with unresolved D. Germline V CDR1 and CDR2: SGHRS, YFSETQ. Trimming removed 0 bases at V and 8 bases at J, with 3 bases between. CDR3 length: 11 residues. The CDR3 loop reads CASSLADEQFF. The CDR3 DNA is TGCGCCAGCAGCTTGGCCGATGAGCAGTTCTTC. The entire variable domain, with the rest obtained from reference TRBV5-1 and TRBJ2-1, is as follows: KAGVTQTPRYLIKTRGQQVTLSCSPISGHRSVSWYQQTPGQGLQFLFEYFSETQRNKGNFPGRFSGRQFSNSRSEMNVSTLELGDSALYLCASSLADEQFFGPGTRLTVL.

In its sample, this clone was seen many times. The rearrangement uses TRBV5-5 and TRBJ2-7, with 10 bases fitting TRBD1. The ends lost 4 bases at V and 5 bases at J; junction bases unmatched: 6. The CDR3 consists of 14 residues. Germline CDR1 SGHKS, CDR2 YYEKEE (reference sequence). In nucleotides, the CDR3 is TGTGCCAGCAGCCCGGGACAGGGGAGCAACGAGCAGTACTTC. Translated, it gives CASSPGQGSNEQYF.

The gene calls are TRBV6-4 and TRBJ1-3, with a weak D call TRBD1 (6 bases). Germline V lookup: CDR1 MRHNA, CDR2 SNTAGT. The ends were cut back, 10 bases at V and 4 bases at J, with 8 bases in the middle. The CDR3 contains 11 residues. The CDR3 DNA sequence: TGTGCCACGGGGGGCGGAAACACCATATATTTT. This codes for CATGGGNTIYF.

V and J are TRBV7-9 and TRBJ1-2; the match to TRBD1 covers 7 bases. The V gene end was trimmed by 4 bases and the J gene end by 3 bases; junction bases not matched to a gene: 2. CDR1 and CDR2 from the germline V gene are SEHNR and FQNEAQ (reference sequence). CDR3 length equals 13 residues. The CDR3 region is CASSSGQYYGYTF. CDR3 DNA sequence: TGTGCCAGCAGCTCGGGACAGTACTATGGCTACACCTTC.

The rearrangement links TRBV7-3 to TRBJ2-3; 10 nucleotides align to TRBD2. Looked up from germline, CDR1 is SGHTA and CDR2 is FQGTGA. V was pared by 2 bases and J by 8 bases, with 10 bases of the junction left unmatched. The CDR3 has 16 amino acids. CDR3 bases: TGTGCCAGCAGCTTACAAGCGGGAGGGCCTCACAGTACGCAGTATTTT. Translated: CASSLQAGGPHSTQYF.

The chain has TRBV15 and TRBJ1-1, with D maybe TRBD1 (6 bases). The CDR3 sequence is 14 residues long. Germline-derived CDR1 and CDR2 are LNHNV and YYDKDF (reference sequence). Trimming took off 0 bases at V and 10 bases at J, with 15 bases between the two ends. CDR3 DNA: TGTGCCACCAGCAGAGATTCCACAGGGATAAGAGCTTTCTTT. This gives the protein CATSRDSTGIRAFF. Full variable domain (outside the CDR3, taken from reference TRBV15 and TRBJ1-1): DAMVIQNPRYQVTQFGKPVTLSCSQTLNHNVMYWYQQKSSQAPKLLFHYYDKDFNNEADTPDNFQSRRPNTSFCFLDIRSPGLGDTAMYLCATSRDSTGIRAFFGQGTRLTVV.

The chain is built from TRBV7-9 and TRBJ2-5; 8 bases agree with TRBD1. The J call is doubtful: the DNA matches TRBJ2-7 better. CDR1 and CDR2 from the germline V gene are SEHNR and FQNEAQ (reference sequence). The CDR3 has 16 residues. The CDR3 spells CASSAWGQGASYEQYF. The CDR3, as DNA: TGTGCCAGCAGCGCGTGGGGGCAGGGGGCAAGCTACGAGCAGTACTTC.

Written as DNA, the CDR3 is TGTGCCAGAAGCAAGAAAAAAAACAGGGACGCTGAAGCTTTCTTT. It is translated as CARSKKKNRDAEAFF. This chain joins TRBV5-3 and TRBJ1-1; the D gene is possibly TRBD1 (6 bases). TRBV5-3 is treated as an ORF (open reading frame) with a function not yet certain. The germline V and J ends were trimmed by 4 bases and 6 bases, with 19 bases remaining between them. The CDR3 runs 15 residues.

This clone was counted once. The genes are TRBV14 and TRBJ2-7, with D perhaps matching TRBD1 (6 bases). V was trimmed by 6 bases and J by 1 base, leaving 22 bases between them. CDR1 and CDR2 (germline): SGHDN, FVKESK. There are 17 residues in the CDR3. CDR3 protein: CASRDRILTSRSYEQYF. The CDR3 nucleotides read TGTGCCAGCAGAGACAGGATCCTCACCTCCCGTTCCTACGAGCAGTACTTC. Supplemented by reference TRBV14 and TRBJ2-7, the full variable domain reads EAGVTQFPSHSVIEKGQTVTLRCDPISGHDNLYWYRRVMGKEIKFLLHFVKESKQDESGMPNNRFLAERTGGTYSTLKVQPAELEDSGVYFCASRDRILTSRSYEQYFGPGTRLTVT.

This clone was seen a handful of times. CDR3 protein: CASSRPGTLTNTEAFF. The CDR3 region has the DNA TGTGCCAGCAGTCGCCCGGGAACCCTGACAAACACTGAAGCTTTCTTT. V is TRBV5-6 and J is TRBJ1-1; D gene unclear. V lost 5 bases and J lost 2, with 19 bases in between. The CDR3 covers 16 residues. Germline CDR1 and CDR2: SGHDT and YYEEEE.

The chain joins TRBV6-5 to TRBJ1-2; perhaps TRBD1 as D (5 bases). The CDR3 is 14 residues long. The germline V gene encodes CDR1 MNHEY and CDR2 SVGAGI. V lost 6 bases and J 4 bases, leaving 15 bases between the germline ends. For the CDR3, the DNA is TGTGCCAGCAGACCCCACAGCGGGGGCTATGGCTACACCTTC. As protein: CASRPHSGGYGYTF.

The chain has TRBV25-1 and TRBJ2-5, with D unresolved. The CDR3 has 14 amino acids. Germline lookup yields CDR1 MGHDK and CDR2 SYGVNS. The germline V and J ends were trimmed by 1 base and 0 bases, with 6 bases remaining between them. CDR3 protein: CASSESFNQETQYF. The CDR3, as DNA: TGTGCCAGCAGTGAATCCTTTAACCAAGAGACCCAGTACTTC. The variable domain in full, completed from reference TRBV25-1 and TRBJ2-5, reads EADIYQTPRYLVIGTGKKITLECSQTMGHDKMYWYQQDPGMELHLIHYSYGVNSTEKGDLSSESTVSRIRTEHFPLTLESARPSHTSQYLCASSESFNQETQYFGPGTRLLVL.

The chain recombines TRBV5-4 with TRBJ2-1; 11 positions match TRBD2. From germline, CDR1 is SGHNT and CDR2 YYREEE (reference sequence). Unmatched junction bases numbered 10, after V lost 5 bases and J lost 9 bases. CDR3 length equals 15 residues. In DNA, the CDR3 is TGTGCCAGCAGTCGTACTAGCGGGAGAGAACGTGAGCAGTTCTTC. Protein sequence: CASSRTSGREREQFF.

CDR3 DNA: TGTGCCAATCCTATGTCGGCGGGGATCACAGATACGCAGTATTTT. Amino acids: CANPMSAGITDTQYF. The chain recombines TRBV6-4 with TRBJ2-3, with TRBD2 as a possible D gene (6 bases). The CDR3 runs 15 residues. The germline V gene has CDR1 MRHNA and CDR2 SNTAGT. Trimming stripped 10 bases from V and 2 bases from J, with 19 bases between.

The chain uses TRBV18 and TRBJ2-7, with 11 bases matching TRBD1. V shed 1 base and J 6 bases; nucleotides not matched to a gene: 2. The CDR3 runs 14 residues. The germline V gene has CDR1 KGHSH and CDR2 LQKENI. DNA of the CDR3: TGTGCCAGCTCACCACGGGGACAGGGGGGCGAGCAGTACTTC. Encoded protein: CASSPRGQGGEQYF.

The V gene is TRBV7-6, the J gene TRBJ2-3; a possible D gene is TRBD2 (7 bases). The V gene lost 0 bases and the J gene lost 1 base, with 14 bases spanning the gap. Germline CDR1 is SGHVS and CDR2 is FNYEAQ. The CDR3 is 17 amino acids. The CDR3 spells CASSLALAGAGTDTQYF. Written as DNA, the CDR3 is TGTGCCAGCAGCTTAGCGCTGGCGGGGGCTGGCACAGATACGCAGTATTTT.

The rearrangement uses TRBV18 and TRBJ2-3, with 12 bases that match TRBD1. V lost 5 bases and J lost 6; bases outside the gene matches: 6. This CDR3 is 15 amino acids long. Germline V gene data show CDR1 as KGHSH and CDR2 as LQKENI. The CDR3 coding sequence is TGTGCCAGCTCAGGCGGGACAGGGGGCTGGGATACGCAGTATTTT. Protein: CASSGGTGGWDTQYF.

This chain connects TRBV7-9 to TRBJ2-3; D is ambiguous. V was trimmed by 5 bases and J by 1 base, leaving 7 bases between them. This CDR3 spans 13 amino acids. Germline V gives CDR1 SEHNR, CDR2 FQNEAQ (reference sequence). The CDR3 DNA is TGTGCCAGCAGCCAACCGGGCACAGATACGCAGTATTTT. Amino acids: CASSQPGTDTQYF.

The V and J genes are TRBV7-9 and TRBJ1-5; D is ambiguous. Deletions cut 4 bases from V and 7 bases from J, with 14 bases between. The CDR3 is made up of 14 amino acids. The germline V gene encodes CDR1 SEHNR and CDR2 FQNEAQ (reference sequence). CDR3 sequence: CASSSTGGKQPQHF. The DNA for the CDR3 is TGTGCCAGCAGCTCTACGGGCGGGAAGCAGCCCCAGCATTTT.

This rearrangement joins TRBV14 to TRBJ1-2, with D possibly matching TRBD1 (6 bases). Looked up from germline, CDR1 is SGHDN and CDR2 is FVKESK. This CDR3 contains 14 residues. The V and J ends lost 4 bases and 4 bases respectively, with 13 bases between them. CDR3 nucleotide sequence: TGTGCCAGCAGCCTCCAACAGGGAACCTATGGCTACACCTTC. Amino acids: CASSLQQGTYGYTF.

V is TRBV4-1 and J is TRBJ1-1; tentative D call: TRBD1 (5 bases). Looked up from germline, CDR1 is MGHRA and CDR2 is YSYEKL. The CDR3 runs to 15 residues. Trimming left V 0 bases short and J 4 bases short, with 12 bases between. The CDR3 loop reads CASSQEFQGLTEAFF. The CDR3 coding sequence is TGCGCCAGCAGCCAAGAATTCCAGGGTCTCACTGAAGCTTTCTTT.

J is TRBJ2-1 and V is TRBV29-1; 8 nucleotides match TRBD2. CDR1 is SQVTM, CDR2 ANQGSEA, per germline. V trimming: 7 bases; J trimming: 4 bases; junction bases outside the gene matches: 15. The CDR3 is 16 residues long. CDR3 nucleotide sequence: TGCAGCGGACTAAAATCAGCGGGGGTTTCGTACAATGAGCAGTTCTTC. As protein: CSGLKSAGVSYNEQFF.